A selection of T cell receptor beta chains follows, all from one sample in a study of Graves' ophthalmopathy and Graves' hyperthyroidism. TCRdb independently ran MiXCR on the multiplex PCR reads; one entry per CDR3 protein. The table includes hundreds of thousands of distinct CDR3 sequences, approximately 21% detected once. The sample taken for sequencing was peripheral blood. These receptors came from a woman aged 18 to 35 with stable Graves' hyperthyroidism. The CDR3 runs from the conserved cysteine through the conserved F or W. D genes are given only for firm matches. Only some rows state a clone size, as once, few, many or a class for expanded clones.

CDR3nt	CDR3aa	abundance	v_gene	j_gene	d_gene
TGCAGGGCAGGGCGGGCCGGGAACACTGAAGCTTTCTTT	CRAGRAGNTEAFF	many	TRBV20-1	TRBJ1-1	-
TGTGCCACCGTGGGGACAGTTACCTACGAGCAGTACTTC	CATVGTVTYEQYF	many	TRBV6-1	TRBJ2-7	TRBD1
TGCAGTGCTAAGGGGGCTCGATCCTACGAGCAGTACTTC	CSAKGARSYEQYF	many	TRBV20-1	TRBJ2-7	TRBD1
TGCGCCAGCAGCAAGGGGCACGAGCAGTACTTC	CASSKGHEQYF	-	TRBV5-1	TRBJ2-7	-
TGCGCCAGCAGCCAAGGGCCGGGGTTATCCTACGAGCAGTACTTC	CASSQGPGLSYEQYF	-	TRBV4-1	TRBJ2-7	-
TGTGCCAGCAGCTTGTCTAGATGGCAAGAGACCCAGTACTTC	CASSLSRWQETQYF	-	TRBV7-2	TRBJ2-5	-
TGTGCCAGCAGTCTGACTAGCGGCTACAATGAGCAGTTCTTC	CASSLTSGYNEQFF	few	TRBV6-1	TRBJ2-1	TRBD2
TGTGCCAGCAGTTCTGCCCCAGGGGAGAACACTGAAGCTTTCTTT	CASSSAPGENTEAFF	-	TRBV28	TRBJ1-1	-
TGTGCCAGCAGCCAATACGGGACTGGAGAGCAGTACTTC	CASSQYGTGEQYF	many	TRBV14	TRBJ2-7	-
TGTGCCAGCAGTTCCGACTCCTACAGGGAGGGGAACACTGAAGCTTTCTTT	CASSSDSYREGNTEAFF	once	TRBV12-3/TRBV12-4	TRBJ1-1	-
TGTGCCACCAGCAGAGAGAGGGCTATCAGCTCCTACGAGCAGTACTTC	CATSRERAISSYEQYF	many	TRBV15	TRBJ2-7	-
TGTGCCAGCAGTCCCTTTTATGGGACTAGCGGGAGGGCCGTAGAGACCCAGTACTTC	CASSPFYGTSGRAVETQYF	many	TRBV28	TRBJ2-5	TRBD2
TGTGCCAGCTCACCAGTGGGGACAGTCAATTCACCCCTCCACTTT	CASSPVGTVNSPLHF	many	TRBV18	TRBJ1-6	TRBD1
TGTGCCAGCAGCGTGACAGAGACTGGGGCCAACGTCCTGACTTTC	CASSVTETGANVLTF	many	TRBV2	TRBJ2-6	-
TGTGCCAGTAGTAAAGACAGGTTCTACGAGCAGTACTTC	CASSKDRFYEQYF	-	TRBV19	TRBJ2-7	-
TGTGCCAGCAGCTTAGGGGTAGCGCGGACCTACGAGCAGTACTTC	CASSLGVARTYEQYF	many	TRBV11-2	TRBJ2-7	-
TGTGCCAGCAGCCTCTTGGCGCGGATGGGTAATGAAAAACTGTTTTTT	CASSLLARMGNEKLFF	-	TRBV14	TRBJ1-4	-
TGTGCCAGCAGCCAAGGCGGTAGTACCTACGAGCAGTACTTC	CASSQGGSTYEQYF	many	TRBV4-2	TRBJ2-7	-
TGCGCCAGCAGCTCCGACAGGGCCACCGGGGAGCTGTTTTTT	CASSSDRATGELFF	few	TRBV5-1	TRBJ2-2	TRBD1
TGTGCCAGCAGTTTGGACGGTAGCTCCTACGAGCAGTACTTC	CASSLDGSSYEQYF	few	TRBV12-3/TRBV12-4	TRBJ2-7	-
TGCAGTGCTAGCGACCCACAGGCTAACTATGGCTACACCTTC	CSASDPQANYGYTF	many	TRBV20-1	TRBJ1-2	-
TGTGCCAGCAGCCACTCCGGGACTAGCGGGGGCGAGCAGTACTTC	CASSHSGTSGGEQYF	many	TRBV13	TRBJ2-7	TRBD2
TGTGCCAGCAGTTTATCTAAAACTAGCGGGTCAGCTTTCTACGAGCAGTACTTC	CASSLSKTSGSAFYEQYF	many	TRBV27	TRBJ2-7	TRBD2
TGTGCCAGCAATATTAGACGTGAGCAGTACTTC	CASNIRREQYF	-	TRBV6-1	TRBJ2-7	-